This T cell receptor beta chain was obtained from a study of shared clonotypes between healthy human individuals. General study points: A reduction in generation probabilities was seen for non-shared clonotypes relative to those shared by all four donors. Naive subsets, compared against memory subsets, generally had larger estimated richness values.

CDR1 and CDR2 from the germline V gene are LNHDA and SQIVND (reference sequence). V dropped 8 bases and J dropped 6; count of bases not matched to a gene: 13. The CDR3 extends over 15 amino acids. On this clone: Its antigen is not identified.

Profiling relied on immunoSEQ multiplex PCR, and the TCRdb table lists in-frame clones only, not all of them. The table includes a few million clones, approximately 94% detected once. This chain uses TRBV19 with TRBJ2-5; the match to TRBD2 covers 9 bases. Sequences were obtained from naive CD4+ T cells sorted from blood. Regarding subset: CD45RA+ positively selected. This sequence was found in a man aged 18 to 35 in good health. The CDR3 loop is CASSLERGAGKTQYF. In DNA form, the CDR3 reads TGTGCCAGTTCGTTGGAGCGGGGGGCCGGTAAGACCCAGTACTTC.